A selection of T cell receptor beta chains follows, all from one sample in a study of T cell repertoires in cytomegalovirus infection. MiXCR, run by TCRdb on the reads, gives a single entry per CDR3 protein. The sample has just over 450,000 distinct CDR3 sequences, approximately 46% seen once. The antigens for these receptors are not known. Sample: cultured PBMCs, taken from culture after CMV antigen stimulation. Receptors originate from a human donor in good health (CMV status not recorded). Some clones in this sample may be carry-over from other donors' samples. Each CDR3 is given with its conserved first and last residue. The D gene is left open where the match is weak. Only some rows state a clone size, as once, few, many or a class for expanded clones.

clone size	V gene	D gene	J gene	CDR3 protein	CDR3 DNA
-	TRBV5-4	TRBD2	TRBJ2-5	CASSSRTSGGRGTQYF	TGTGCCAGCAGCAGCAGGACTAGCGGGGGGCGGGGGACCCAGTACTTC
few	TRBV11-2	-	TRBJ2-3	CASSLGVADTDTQYF	TGTGCCAGCAGCTTAGGTGTGGCCGACACAGATACGCAGTATTTT
few	TRBV4-1	-	TRBJ2-1	CASSQALLSSYNEQFF	TGCGCCAGCAGCCAAGCCTTACTGAGCTCCTACAATGAGCAGTTCTTC
-	TRBV12-3/TRBV12-4	-	TRBJ2-5	CASSPQDRKETQYF	TGTGCCAGCAGTCCCCAAGACAGGAAGGAGACCCAGTACTTC
-	TRBV7-2	-	TRBJ2-7	CASSRTVEPSYEQYF	TGTGCCAGCAGCCGGACCGTAGAACCATCCTACGAGCAGTACTTC
-	TRBV2	-	TRBJ2-7	CASSRRPGASSYEQYF	TGTGCCAGCAGCCGTAGACCAGGGGCAAGCTCCTACGAGCAGTACTTC
few	TRBV7-9	TRBD2	TRBJ2-1	CASSFQAGGDNEQFF	TGTGCCAGCAGCTTCCAAGCGGGAGGGGACAATGAGCAGTTCTTC
-	TRBV4-3	-	TRBJ2-4	CASSQTSKNIQYF	TGCGCCAGCAGCCAGACTAGCAAAAACATTCAGTACTTC
few	TRBV6-2/TRBV6-3	-	TRBJ2-5	CASRQDYQYQETQYF	TGTGCCAGCAGACAAGACTACCAGTACCAAGAGACCCAGTACTTC
-	TRBV5-1	-	TRBJ1-1	CASRTSDRNTEAFF	TGCGCCAGCAGGACCAGTGACAGGAACACTGAAGCTTTCTTT
few	TRBV7-8	-	TRBJ1-4	CASSPRRAPITTTNEKLFF	TGTGCCAGCAGCCCCCGCCGAGCCCCCATCACTACAACTAATGAAAAACTGTTTTTT